The entry that follows covers one T cell receptor (beta chain) sequence. Study processing details: Amplification from reference gene primers served as the basis for estimated nucleated cell counts. TCRdb's copy holds only in-frame clones and misses some; the assay was immunoSEQ multiplex PCR. The V and J calls and clone size were taken over from that table, and D and trimming were inferred from the DNA. The sample includes approximately 94,000 clones, about 89% seen only once; the top ten take around 2.1%. Germline V gene sequence: CDR1 MNHEY, CDR2 SVGAGI. Trimming shortened V by 5 bases and J by 0 bases, and 11 bases separated the two germline ends. This CDR3 has 15 amino acids. The source of the sample is a study of blood T cell repertoires in COVID-19. Whole-study context: Sample material is recorded as cDNA or gDNA derived from T cells, B-cell-depleted T cells, or PBMCs.

The clonotype comes from a man between 45 and 60 years old with active COVID-19. The sequencing sample was made of peripheral blood. The chain has TRBV6-5 and TRBJ2-1; maybe TRBD1 (6 bases). The CDR3, as DNA: TGTGCCAGCAGTCCGCAGGGGAACTCCTACAATGAGCAGTTCTTC. It is translated as CASSPQGNSYNEQFF.